This T cell receptor beta chain was identified in a study of CD8 T cells in ankylosing spondylitis. Regarding the study as a whole: Seemingly characteristic of ankylosing spondylitis blood was a TCR beta motif consisting of 7 or 8 highly homologous variants. Disease-linked clones bore a CD8+ phenotype and were relatively rare in peripheral blood.

Comment on this clonotype: Its antigen remains unidentified.

This CDR3 has 15 residues. Losses at the gene ends were 5 bases for V and 3 bases for J; bases not matched to a gene: 8. Germline CDR1 is SGHTA and CDR2 is FQGNSA. Via MiXCR, TCRdb re-called the 5' RACE reads, giving one row per CDR3 protein. Of hundreds of thousands of distinct CDR3 sequences in the sample, 10% to 15% were seen once. The sequenced sample was blood, either unsorted or a sorted T cell fraction (not recorded which). The TCR comes from a male donor with ankylosing spondylitis. The chain is built from TRBV7-2 and TRBJ2-7, with 9 bases identical to TRBD2. The CDR3 spells CASSPSGGRNYEQYF. The CDR3 DNA is TGTGCCAGCAGCCCCAGCGGGGGGCGAAACTACGAGCAGTACTTC. The full variable domain, in which reference TRBV7-2 and TRBJ2-7 provide the parts outside the CDR3, is GAGVSQSPSNKVTEKGKDVELRCDPISGHTALYWYRQSLGQGLEFLIYFQGNSAPDKSGLPSDRFSAERTGGSVSTLTIQRTQQEDSAVYLCASSPSGGRNYEQYFGPGTRLTVT.